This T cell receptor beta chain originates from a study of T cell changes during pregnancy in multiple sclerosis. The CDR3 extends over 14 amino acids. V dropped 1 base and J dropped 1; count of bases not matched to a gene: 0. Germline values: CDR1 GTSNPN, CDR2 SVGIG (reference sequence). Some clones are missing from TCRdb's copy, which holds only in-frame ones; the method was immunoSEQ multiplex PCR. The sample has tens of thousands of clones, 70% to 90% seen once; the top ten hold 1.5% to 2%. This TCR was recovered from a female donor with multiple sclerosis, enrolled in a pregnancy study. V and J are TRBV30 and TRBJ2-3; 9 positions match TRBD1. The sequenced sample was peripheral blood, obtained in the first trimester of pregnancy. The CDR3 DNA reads TGTGCCTGGAGTGGACAGGGGGGCACAGATACGCAGTATTTT. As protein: CAWSGQGGTDTQYF.